This is a list of T cell receptor beta chains from one sample in a study of beta chain features in type 1 diabetes. Profiling relied on immunoSEQ multiplex PCR, and the TCRdb table lists in-frame clones only, not all of them. The sample comprises around 310,000 clones, about 14% of which are singletons, and roughly 0.015% rests with the top ten. The source material was naive CD4+ T cells from blood. Every receptor here comes from a woman aged 18 to 35 with type 1 diabetes. CDR3s include the opening cysteine and the closing phenylalanine or tryptophan. The D gene is left open where the match is weak. Clone sizes are given selectively: once, few, many, or a class where the clone is expanded.

CDR3nt	CDR3aa	v_gene	j_gene	d_gene	abundance
TGTGCCAGCAGCTCCAGGACAGCTGCTGGGGCCAACGTCCTGACTTTC	CASSSRTAAGANVLTF	TRBV7-3	TRBJ2-6	NA	NA
TGTGCCAGCTCACCATTAAGGGACAGTTGGGAGCTGTTTTTT	CASSPLRDSWELFF	TRBV18	TRBJ2-2	TRBD1	NA
TGTGCCAGCAGCCAATGGACTGCCGATACGCAGTATTTT	CASSQWTADTQYF	TRBV14	TRBJ2-3	NA	NA
TGTGCCAGCTCACCGGGGCTAGCGGGAGGCAATGAGCAGTTCTTC	CASSPGLAGGNEQFF	TRBV18	TRBJ2-1	TRBD2	NA
TGTGCCATCAGACGGACAGGGGACACCGGGGAGCTGTTTTTT	CAIRRTGDTGELFF	TRBV10-3	TRBJ2-2	TRBD1	NA
TGCGCCAGCAGCCCGGACATCCCCGAAAAACTGTTTTTT	CASSPDIPEKLFF	TRBV5-1	TRBJ1-4	NA	few
TGTGCCAGCAGCTTGGGAGTCGGAGAGTACAATGAGCAGTTCTTC	CASSLGVGEYNEQFF	TRBV5-6	TRBJ2-1	NA	few
TGTGCCATCAGTGATTCCCGAAGCGGGCACAATGAGCAGTTCTTC	CAISDSRSGHNEQFF	TRBV10-3	TRBJ2-1	NA	few
TGTGCCAGCAGTCGTACAGGGGTCACCGGGGAGCTGTTTTTT	CASSRTGVTGELFF	TRBV28	TRBJ2-2	TRBD1	NA
TGTGCCAGCAGCTTAGGGGGACAGGGCGGCAATCAGCCCCAGCATTTT	CASSLGGQGGNQPQHF	TRBV7-6	TRBJ1-5	TRBD1	few
TGTGCCAGCAGCAACAGGCCTGGAGTTGAGACCCAGTACTTC	CASSNRPGVETQYF	TRBV2	TRBJ2-5	NA	NA
TGTGCCTCTAGACTAAAGGGGGCTGAAGCTTTCTTT	CASRLKGAEAFF	TRBV30	TRBJ1-1	NA	few
TGTGCCAGCAGTGTATCAGGGGTCGGCAATCAGCCCCAGCATTTT	CASSVSGVGNQPQHF	TRBV28	TRBJ1-5	NA	NA
TGTGCCAGCAGTCCGACTAGCGGGAGAAGGGGAGAGACCCAGTACTTC	CASSPTSGRRGETQYF	TRBV2	TRBJ2-5	TRBD2	NA
TGTGCCACCAGCAGAGATCCCTGGGTGGGGCGGTCTGAGCAGTTCTTC	CATSRDPWVGRSEQFF	TRBV15	TRBJ2-1	NA	NA
TGTGCCAGCAGCTTTGGGACAGGAGCCTACGAGCAGTACTTC	CASSFGTGAYEQYF	TRBV7-2	TRBJ2-7	TRBD1	few
TGCGCCAGCAGATCACAGGGTTCTAAGATCTACAATGAGCAGTTCTTC	CASRSQGSKIYNEQFF	TRBV5-1	TRBJ2-1	NA	few
TGTGCCAGCAGGGGGCACGAGACCCAGTACTTC	CASRGHETQYF	TRBV2	TRBJ2-5	NA	few
TGTGCCAGCAGCTCAAGTCATGTTCCGGGGAGGGGAGAGACCCAGTACTTC	CASSSSHVPGRGETQYF	TRBV7-9	TRBJ2-5	TRBD2	NA
TGTGCCAGCAGTTTCCCTGGACTCAACACAGATACGCAGTATTTT	CASSFPGLNTDTQYF	TRBV28	TRBJ2-3	NA	NA
TGTGCCAGCAGCAAACGACTAGCGGGTTGGGACAATGAGCAGTTCTTC	CASSKRLAGWDNEQFF	TRBV11-2	TRBJ2-1	TRBD2	NA
TGTGCCAGCCGACTAGCGGGCTACAATGAGCAGTTCTTC	CASRLAGYNEQFF	TRBV19	TRBJ2-1	TRBD2	NA
TGCAGCGTTGAAGTCCATGAGGCAGATACGCAGTATTTT	CSVEVHEADTQYF	TRBV29-1	TRBJ2-3	NA	many
TGCGCCAGCATACTAGCGGGAGGGCCCTGGGACGAGCAGTACTTC	CASILAGGPWDEQYF	TRBV10-2	TRBJ2-7	TRBD2	few
TGTGCCAGCAGCCAAAGGTCAGGGGATTACAATGAGCAGTTCTTC	CASSQRSGDYNEQFF	TRBV14	TRBJ2-1	NA	NA
TGCGCCAGCAGCCAAGAGTCTCGGGGGGCCTATGGCTACACCTTC	CASSQESRGAYGYTF	TRBV4-3	TRBJ1-2	NA	few